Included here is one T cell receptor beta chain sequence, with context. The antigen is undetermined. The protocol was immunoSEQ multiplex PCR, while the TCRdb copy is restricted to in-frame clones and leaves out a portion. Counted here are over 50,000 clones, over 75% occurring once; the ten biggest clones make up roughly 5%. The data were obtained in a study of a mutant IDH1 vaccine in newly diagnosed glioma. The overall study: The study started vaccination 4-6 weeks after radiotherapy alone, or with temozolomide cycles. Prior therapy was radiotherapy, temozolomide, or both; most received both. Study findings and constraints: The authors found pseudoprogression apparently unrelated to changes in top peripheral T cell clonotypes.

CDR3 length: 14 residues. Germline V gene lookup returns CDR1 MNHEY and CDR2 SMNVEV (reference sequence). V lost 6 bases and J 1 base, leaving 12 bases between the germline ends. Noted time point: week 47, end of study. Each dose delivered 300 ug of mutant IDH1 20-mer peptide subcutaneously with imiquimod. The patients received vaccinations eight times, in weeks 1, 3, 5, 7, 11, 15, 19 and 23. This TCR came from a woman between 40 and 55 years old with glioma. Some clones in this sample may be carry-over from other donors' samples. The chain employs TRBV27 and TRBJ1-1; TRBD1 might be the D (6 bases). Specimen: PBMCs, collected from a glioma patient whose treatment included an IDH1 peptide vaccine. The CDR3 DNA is TGTGCCAGCAGATTACAGGGATCGAACACTGAAGCTTTCTTT. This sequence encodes CASRLQGSNTEAFF.